This note documents a single T cell receptor (beta chain) sequence. The sample is drawn from a study of blood T cell repertoires in COVID-19. Study overall: The United States, Italy and Spain provided the acute and convalescent COVID-19 samples. Sample material is recorded as cDNA or gDNA derived from T cells, B-cell-depleted T cells, or PBMCs.

In the original analysis: Amplifying reference gene primers gave estimates of nucleated cell counts. Sequencing was performed with immunoSEQ multiplex PCR; in TCRdb, only in-frame clones are kept and a portion is missing. V and J calls and clone size follow that table, whereas D and trimming were derived from the DNA. The sample shows tens of thousands of clones, about four fifths of them seen only once. The CDR3 runs 15 residues. CDR1 is SGHRS and CDR2 is YFSETQ in the germline V gene. V was clipped by 0 bases and J by 7 bases, with 14 bases between them. The sequenced sample consisted of peripheral blood. The rearrangement uses TRBV5-1 and TRBJ2-1; the D gene is possibly TRBD1 (6 bases). The source is a man aged 35-49 years with acute or convalescent COVID-19. CDR3 DNA sequence: TGCGCCAGCAGCTTGGGGCAGGGGAGTATTAATGAGCAGTTCTTC. It yields the protein CASSLGQGSINEQFF.